What follows are 32 T cell receptor beta chains derived from one specimen sequenced in a study of cytomegalovirus exposure and HLA in healthy donors. PCR employed 60 Vbeta and 13 Jbeta primers. Here immunoSEQ multiplex PCR was the method, and the copy in TCRdb shows in-frame clones only, minus some. In the table there are around 130,000 clones, 75% to 90% of which are singletons. The material sequenced was PBMCs. The origin of the receptors is a woman in her thirties or forties in good health and CMV-seropositive.

The chain joins TRBV27 to TRBJ1-2; TRBD1 aligns across 7 bases. Germline V lookup: CDR1 MNHEY, CDR2 SMNVEV (reference sequence). Trimming at V came to 5 bases and at J to 2 bases, leaving 17 bases not matched to a gene. This CDR3 has 18 residues. As DNA, the CDR3 is TGTGCCAGCAGTGTAAGGAGGCCGACAGGGATTCTCAACTATGGCTACACCTTC. Its protein product is CASSVRRPTGILNYGYTF.

The chain links TRBV10-3 to TRBJ2-4; D perhaps matches TRBD2 (6 bases). CDR1 is ENHRY and CDR2 is SYGVKD in the germline V gene. The V end was cut by 8 bases, the J end by 5 bases, with 13 bases between. This CDR3 has 13 residues. CDR3 region: CAIAGEEENIQYF. The DNA of the CDR3 is TGTGCCATCGCTGGGGAGGAGGAAAACATTCAGTACTTC.

This clone was counted once. The chain has TRBV12-5 and TRBJ2-7; D may be TRBD1 (6 bases). Germline lookup yields CDR1 LGHNT and CDR2 FRNRAP. The CDR3 runs 15 residues. Trimming shortened V by 1 base and J by 3 bases, and 13 bases separated the two germline ends. The DNA of the CDR3 is TGTGCTAGTGGTTTGGGGGACACCGGACGCTACGAGCAGTACTTC. Translating it yields CASGLGDTGRYEQYF.

This clone appeared a single time. The J gene is TRBJ2-1, the V gene TRBV7-2, with 10 bases that match TRBD2. The length of the CDR3 is 15 residues. V shed 5 bases, J shed 8 bases, and the junction held 9 bases outside the gene matches. Per germline, CDR1 SGHTA and CDR2 FQGNSA. The CDR3 loop is CASSRVQRGGHEQFF. The CDR3, as DNA: TGTGCCAGCAGCCGGGTACAGCGGGGGGGCCATGAGCAGTTCTTC.

The CDR3 loop is CASSLGGSLETQYF. As DNA, the CDR3 is TGTGCCAGCAGTTTGGGGGGGTCCCTAGAGACCCAGTACTTC. The chain couples TRBV27 to TRBJ2-5, with 7 bases aligning to TRBD2. Germline-derived CDR1 and CDR2 are MNHEY and SMNVEV (reference sequence). The V gene end was trimmed by 3 bases and the J gene end by 4 bases; junction bases not matched to a gene: 5. The CDR3 sequence is 14 residues long.

The table lists this clone with a count of one. CDR3 residues: CASSSTTGTDTQYF. DNA for the CDR3: TGTGCCAGCAGCTCCACGACGGGAACGGATACGCAGTATTTT. The rearrangement links TRBV7-9 to TRBJ2-3, with D perhaps matching TRBD2 (5 bases). The germline V gene encodes CDR1 SEHNR and CDR2 FQNEAQ (reference sequence). Trimming removed 4 bases at V and 6 bases at J, with 14 bases between. The CDR3 runs 14 residues.

The chain has TRBV27 and TRBJ2-7; 7 bases agree with TRBD1. The V and J ends lost 5 bases and 4 bases, in that order; junction bases with no gene match: 5. This CDR3 has 13 residues. CDR1 MNHEY and CDR2 SMNVEV come from the germline V gene (reference sequence). The CDR3, as DNA: TGTGCCAGCAGTGGACAGGCTCCATACGAGCAGTACTTC. Amino acid sequence: CASSGQAPYEQYF.

This sequence joins TRBV6-1 and TRBJ2-2, with a possible D match to TRBD2 (5 bases). V lost 6 bases, J lost 5 bases, and 13 bases lay in between. CDR3 length: 14 amino acids. Germline CDR1 and CDR2: MNHNS and SASEGT. CDR3 in amino acids: CASSDLDYTGELFF. The DNA for the CDR3 is TGTGCCAGCAGCGACTTAGACTATACCGGGGAGCTGTTTTTT.

This chain uses TRBV6-6 with TRBJ2-2, with D possibly being TRBD2 (6 bases). The CDR3 length is 14 residues. Germline values: CDR1 MNHNY, CDR2 SVGAGI (reference sequence). Trimming took off 6 bases at V and 5 bases at J, with 13 bases between the two ends. In DNA form, the CDR3 reads TGTGCCAGCAGCCCCGGACGGGGGACCGGGGAGCTGTTTTTT. Residues: CASSPGRGTGELFF.

The V gene is TRBV27, the J gene TRBJ2-1, with 10 positions matching TRBD2. Germline CDR1 and CDR2: MNHEY and SMNVEV (reference sequence). V lost 7 bases and J lost 1; bases outside the gene matches: 4. The CDR3 extends over 15 amino acids. The chain's CDR3 is CASNPSGSSYNEQFF. The CDR3 coding sequence is TGTGCCAGCAATCCTAGCGGGAGTTCCTACAATGAGCAGTTCTTC.

The V call is TRBV6-5, the J call TRBJ2-1; 11 bases match TRBD2. This CDR3 is built from 15 residues. Germline V gene data show CDR1 as MNHEY and CDR2 as SVGAGI. V was pared by 4 bases and J by 4 bases, with 3 bases of the junction left unmatched. CDR3: CASSLGTSGYNEQFF. CDR3 in DNA: TGTGCCAGCAGTTTAGGGACTAGCGGTTACAATGAGCAGTTCTTC.

This clone was seen a handful of times. This chain joins TRBV29-1 and TRBJ1-5, with 8 bases matching TRBD1. V dropped 5 bases and J dropped 2; count of bases not matched to a gene: 2. The germline CDR1 and CDR2 sequences are SQVTM and ANQGSEA. The CDR3 consists of 13 residues. The CDR3: CSVQQGGNQPQHF. CDR3 sequence (DNA): TGCAGCGTTCAACAGGGGGGCAATCAGCCCCAGCATTTT.

The chain is built from TRBV5-5 and TRBJ2-7; 8 nucleotides align to TRBD1. CDR1 SGHKS and CDR2 YYEKEE come from the germline V gene (reference sequence). The CDR3 is made up of 15 amino acids. J was trimmed by 4 bases and V by 4 bases; bases with no gene match: 10. The CDR3 DNA reads TGTGCCAGCAGCGGGCCGGGACAGGTCGCGTACGAGCAGTACTTC. This gives the protein CASSGPGQVAYEQYF.

The J gene is TRBJ2-1, the V gene TRBV9; D gene ambiguous. CDR3 length: 15 residues. Trimming took off 5 bases at V and 1 base at J, with 13 bases between the two ends. The germline CDR1 and CDR2 sequences are SGDLS and YYNGEE. The CDR3 protein is CASRYGDPSYNEQFF. CDR3 nucleotide sequence: TGTGCCAGCAGATACGGTGATCCGTCCTACAATGAGCAGTTCTTC.

V and J are TRBV13 and TRBJ2-1, with TRBD2 matching over 8 bases. Germline V gene data show CDR1 as PRHDT and CDR2 as FYEKMQ (reference sequence). The CDR3 length is 17 residues. Trimming took 5 bases from V and 3 from J; bases not matched to a gene: 12. CDR3 nucleotides: TGTGCCAGCAGCGGACGCCTAGCGGGTGGGGACTACAATGAGCAGTTCTTC. Amino acid sequence: CASSGRLAGGDYNEQFF.

The rearrangement links TRBV7-2 to TRBJ2-4; 7 nucleotides match TRBD2. The CDR3 length is 15 residues. Germline assignment: CDR1 SGHTA and CDR2 FQGNSA. V gave up 5 bases and J gave up 3 bases; unmatched junction bases: 7. The CDR3: CASSPPGTNKNIQYF. In nucleotides, the CDR3 is TGTGCCAGCAGCCCCCCCGGGACTAACAAAAACATTCAGTACTTC.

This clone was counted only a few times. V and J are TRBV25-1 and TRBJ1-4, with D uncertain. Germline V CDR1 and CDR2: MGHDK, SYGVNS. The V end lost 5 bases, the J end lost 1 base, and 14 bases lay between the germline ends. The CDR3 spans 16 residues. CDR3 coding DNA: TGTGCCAGCAGTACGGGCCGGGGAGAAACTAATGAAAAACTGTTTTTT. Translated, it gives CASSTGRGETNEKLFF.

The rearrangement joins TRBV15 to TRBJ1-1; 9 bases agree with TRBD1. This CDR3 has 15 residues. Trimming cost V 1 base and J 4 bases; bases outside gene matches: 4. The germline gives CDR1 LNHNV, CDR2 YYDKDF (reference sequence). The CDR3, as DNA: TGTGCCACCAGCAGAGGGGACAGGGCGGCCACTGAAGCTTTCTTT. Amino acid sequence: CATSRGDRAATEAFF.

DNA of the CDR3: TGCGCCAGCAGCCCGTGGACAGGGGTGGATGAGCAGTTCTTC. It encodes CASSPWTGVDEQFF. The V gene is TRBV5-1, the J gene TRBJ2-1; 9 nucleotides match TRBD1. CDR1 is SGHRS and CDR2 is YFSETQ in the germline V gene. The V and J ends lost 4 bases and 8 bases, in that order; junction bases with no gene match: 7. The CDR3 runs 14 residues.

The V call is TRBV11-2, the J call TRBJ2-1, with a possible D match to TRBD2 (6 bases). Germline loops: CDR1 SGHAT, CDR2 FQNNGV. The CDR3 runs to 17 residues. V lost 3 bases and J lost 4, with 19 bases in between. The CDR3 is CASSFDGEAAPYNEQFF. Written as DNA, the CDR3 is TGTGCCAGCAGCTTTGATGGGGAGGCGGCCCCATACAATGAGCAGTTCTTC.

This chain joins TRBV28 and TRBJ1-2; 7 bases are a match to TRBD1. Germline CDR1 and CDR2: MDHEN and SYDVKM. The CDR3 contains 15 residues. V lost 6 bases to trimming and J lost 7 bases; unmatched junction nucleotides: 14. DNA of the CDR3: TGTGCCAGCAGCGCGACAGGGCCCATGGACGGTGGCTACACCTTC. It encodes CASSATGPMDGGYTF.

The rearrangement joins TRBV9 to TRBJ2-3, with D possibly matching TRBD2 (5 bases). CDR1 and CDR2 from the germline V gene are SGDLS and YYNGEE. This CDR3 is built from 16 residues. The V end was cut by 1 base, the J end by 4 bases, with 16 bases between. In DNA form, the CDR3 reads TGTGCCAGCAGCGTATCCACATGGGCTAGCTCAGATACGCAGTATTTT. Protein: CASSVSTWASSDTQYF.

This chain uses TRBV7-6 with TRBJ2-2; TRBD2 aligns across 12 bases. Per the germline V gene, CDR1 is SGHVS and CDR2 is FNYEAQ. V shed 5 bases and J 7 bases; nucleotides not matched to a gene: 5. This CDR3 comprises 15 residues. CDR3 DNA sequence: TGTGCCAGCAGCCTGGGACTAGCGGGCATCGGGGAGCTGTTTTTT. This codes for CASSLGLAGIGELFF.

The rearrangement joins TRBV2 to TRBJ2-5; 14 positions match TRBD2. This CDR3 is 17 amino acids long. From germline, CDR1 is SNHLY and CDR2 FYNNEI. With 5 bases clipped from V and 5 bases from J, the junction kept 10 bases outside the gene matches. CDR3 residues: CASSSVTSGGAWETQYF. The CDR3, as DNA: TGTGCCAGCAGTTCTGTGACTAGCGGGGGGGCTTGGGAGACCCAGTACTTC.

This clone has only one observation. This chain uses TRBV5-6 with TRBJ2-3; 12 positions match TRBD2. The germline CDR1 and CDR2 sequences are SGHDT and YYEEEE. The V segment lost 5 bases and the J segment 5 bases; nucleotides outside the gene matches: 6. This CDR3 is 15 amino acids long. This CDR3 reads CASRPLGLAGDTQYF. The CDR3 nucleotides read TGTGCCAGCAGACCCCTGGGACTAGCGGGAGATACGCAGTATTTT.

This CDR3 reads CASSLMVAGDNEKLFF. CDR3 coding DNA: TGCGCCAGCAGCTTGATGGTAGCCGGGGATAATGAAAAACTGTTTTTT. The chain employs TRBV5-1 and TRBJ1-4; D is unclear. V was cut by 1 base and J by 4 bases, with 14 bases left in between. This CDR3 comprises 16 residues. Germline CDR1 is SGHRS and CDR2 is YFSETQ.

This clone has a handful of counts. The rearrangement joins TRBV10-3 to TRBJ2-1; D possibly corresponds to TRBD2 (6 bases). The CDR3 totals 15 residues. CDR1 and CDR2 (germline): ENHRY, SYGVKD. The V gene lost 6 bases and the J gene lost 4 bases, with 16 bases spanning the gap. The CDR3 DNA follows: TGTGCCATCAGAACGGACGGGGGTACGTACAATGAGCAGTTCTTC. It encodes CAIRTDGGTYNEQFF.

The chain joins TRBV6-1 to TRBJ2-1; the D is unclear. Germline V gene sequence: CDR1 MNHNS, CDR2 SASEGT. V was clipped by 5 bases and J by 6 bases, with 5 bases between them. The CDR3 is 11 amino acids. CDR3 sequence reads: CASSWANEQFF. In DNA form, the CDR3 reads TGTGCCAGCAGTTGGGCCAATGAGCAGTTCTTC.

V gene TRBV7-9 combines with J gene TRBJ2-3; 7 bases agree with TRBD1. V trimming: 5 bases; J trimming: 5 bases; junction bases outside the gene matches: 10. Germline loops: CDR1 SEHNR, CDR2 FQNEAQ (reference sequence). The CDR3 sequence is 15 residues long. CDR3 loop: CASSARDRDLDTQYF. CDR3 sequence (DNA): TGTGCCAGCAGCGCCCGGGACAGAGACTTAGATACGCAGTATTTT.

The CDR3 here is CAWSVPGGAGGSNEQFF. The CDR3, as DNA: TGTGCCTGGAGTGTCCCGGGAGGAGCGGGGGGGTCTAATGAGCAGTTCTTC. The chain uses TRBV30 and TRBJ2-1; 10 nucleotides agree with TRBD2. Trimming at V came to 0 bases and at J to 7 bases, leaving 12 bases not matched to a gene. Germline CDR1 and CDR2: GTSNPN and SVGIG (reference sequence). The CDR3 length is 17 residues.

This clone was recorded once. The gene calls are TRBV2 and TRBJ1-5; D is perhaps TRBD1 (5 bases). The V gene's germline CDR1 is SNHLY and CDR2 FYNNEI. This CDR3 has 13 residues. V was pared by 2 bases and J by 7 bases, with 9 bases between. The CDR3 nucleotides read TGTGCCAGCAGTGAAACAGGTATCCAGCCCCAGCATTTT. Encoded protein: CASSETGIQPQHF.

V and J are TRBV7-9 and TRBJ2-3; 11 nucleotides match TRBD2. The V gene end was trimmed by 2 bases and the J gene end by 2 bases; junction bases not matched to a gene: 9. The CDR3 is 18 residues long. Germline CDR1 reads SEHNR; CDR2 reads FQNEAQ (reference sequence). The CDR3 loop is CASSLPRRLAGITDTQYF. The CDR3 DNA reads as TGTGCCAGCAGCTTACCCCGTAGACTAGCGGGAATCACAGATACGCAGTATTTT.